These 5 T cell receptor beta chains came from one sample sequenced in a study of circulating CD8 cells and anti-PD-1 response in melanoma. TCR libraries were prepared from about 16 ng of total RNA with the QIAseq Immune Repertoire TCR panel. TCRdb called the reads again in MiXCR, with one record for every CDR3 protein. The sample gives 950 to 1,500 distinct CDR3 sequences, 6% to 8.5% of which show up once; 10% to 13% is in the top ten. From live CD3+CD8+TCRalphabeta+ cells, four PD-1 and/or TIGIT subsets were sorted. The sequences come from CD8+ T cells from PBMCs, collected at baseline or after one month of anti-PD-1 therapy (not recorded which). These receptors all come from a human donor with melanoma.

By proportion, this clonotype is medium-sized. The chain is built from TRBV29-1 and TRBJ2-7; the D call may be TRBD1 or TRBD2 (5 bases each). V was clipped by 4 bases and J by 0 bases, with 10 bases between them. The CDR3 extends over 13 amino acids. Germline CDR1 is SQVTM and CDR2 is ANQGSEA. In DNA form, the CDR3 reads TGCAGCGTTGTCACCGGGACCTCCTACGAGCAGTACTTC. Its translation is CSVVTGTSYEQYF.

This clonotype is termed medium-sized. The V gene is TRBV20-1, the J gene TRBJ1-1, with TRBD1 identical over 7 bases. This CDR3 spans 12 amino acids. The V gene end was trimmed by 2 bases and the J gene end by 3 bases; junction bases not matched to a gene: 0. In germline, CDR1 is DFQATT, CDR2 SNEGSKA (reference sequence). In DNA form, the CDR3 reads TGCAGTGCTAGACAGGGGGACACTGAAGCTTTCTTT. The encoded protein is CSARQGDTEAFF.

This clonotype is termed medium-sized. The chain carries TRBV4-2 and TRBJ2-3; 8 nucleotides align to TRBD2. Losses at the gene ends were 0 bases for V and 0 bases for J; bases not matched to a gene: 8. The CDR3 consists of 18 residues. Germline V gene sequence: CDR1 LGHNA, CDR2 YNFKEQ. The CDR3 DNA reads TGTGCCAGCAGCCAAGATCCGACGGGGGGGCCGAGCACAGATACGCAGTATTTT. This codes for CASSQDPTGGPSTDTQYF.

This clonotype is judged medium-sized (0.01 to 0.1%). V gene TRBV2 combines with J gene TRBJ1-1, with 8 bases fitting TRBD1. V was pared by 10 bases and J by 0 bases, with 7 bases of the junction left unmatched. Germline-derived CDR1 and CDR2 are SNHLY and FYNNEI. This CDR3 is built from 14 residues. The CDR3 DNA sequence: TGTGCCACGCAAGGACAGGGTTTGAACACTGAAGCTTTCTTT. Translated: CATQGQGLNTEAFF.

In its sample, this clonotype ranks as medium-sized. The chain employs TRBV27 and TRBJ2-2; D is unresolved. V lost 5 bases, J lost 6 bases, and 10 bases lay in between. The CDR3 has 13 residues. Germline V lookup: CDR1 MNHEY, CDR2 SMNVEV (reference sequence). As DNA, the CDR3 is TGTGCCAGCAGTCCCGGTGGCGCCGGGGAGCTGTTTTTT. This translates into CASSPGGAGELFF.